What follows are 27 T cell receptor beta chains derived from one specimen sequenced in a study of a mutant IDH1 vaccine in newly diagnosed glioma. The repertoire was sequenced with immunoSEQ multiplex PCR; TCRdb's copy has only in-frame clones and lacks some. The sample lists around 87,000 clones; about 80% were seen once. Time point in this sample: baseline, week 1 (first vaccination visit). Treatment in this sample: pre-vaccination baseline after standard-of-care therapy. This material consisted of PBMCs, taken from a glioma patient treated with radiotherapy, temozolomide or both. These receptors were obtained from a woman aged 45-65 years with glioma.

The chain has TRBV19 and TRBJ1-6; perhaps TRBD1 as D (6 bases). CDR1 LNHDA and CDR2 SQIVND come from the germline V gene (reference sequence). The CDR3 runs 14 residues. Trimming took off 5 bases at V and 5 bases at J, with 10 bases between the two ends. This CDR3 is CASSLGTNNSPLHF. CDR3 in DNA: TGTGCCAGTAGTCTAGGGACAAATAATTCACCCCTCCACTTT.

The rearrangement uses TRBV21-1 and TRBJ1-1. TRBV21-1 is classified as a pseudogene. The CDR3 has 14 residues. The CDR3 DNA reads TGTGCCAGCAGCAAAGATGGCGAAGTAGCTGAAGCTTTCTTT. Amino acids: CASSKDGEVAEAFF.

This clone was recorded once. The chain employs TRBV19 and TRBJ1-1, with D hard to call. V shed 9 bases and J shed 3 bases, with 20 bases lying between them. The CDR3 is 15 residues long. Germline-derived CDR1 and CDR2 are LNHDA and SQIVND (reference sequence). CDR3 sequence reads: CASRLTQNQDTEAFF. The CDR3 DNA is TGTGCCAGCAGGTTAACACAAAACCAAGACACTGAAGCTTTCTTT.

V and J are TRBV27 and TRBJ2-7; 9 bases match TRBD1. This CDR3 has 15 residues. V shed 6 bases and J 4 bases; nucleotides not matched to a gene: 10. CDR1 and CDR2 (germline): MNHEY, SMNVEV (reference sequence). The CDR3 protein is CASRSLGQGPYEQYF. The CDR3 DNA follows: TGTGCCAGCAGATCTCTGGGACAGGGTCCGTACGAGCAGTACTTC.

The chain recombines TRBV19 with TRBJ1-2, with 9 bases identical to TRBD1. There are 15 residues in the CDR3. V was clipped by 4 bases and J by 4 bases; unmatched bases: 7. Germline lookup yields CDR1 LNHDA and CDR2 SQIVND (reference sequence). As DNA, the CDR3 is TGTGCCAGTAGTACCGGACAGGGGAAGATCTATGGCTACACCTTC. The encoded protein is CASSTGQGKIYGYTF.

This clone came up once. J is TRBJ1-6 and V is TRBV11-2, with D perhaps TRBD1 (5 bases). CDR1 SGHAT and CDR2 FQNNGV come from the germline V gene. V lost 1 base and J 9 bases, leaving 13 bases between the germline ends. The CDR3 is 15 residues long. The CDR3 DNA reads TGTGCCAGCAGCTTAGCTCCGGGGGTGGGTTCACCCCTCCACTTT. It specifies CASSLAPGVGSPLHF.

The CDR3 DNA follows: TGTGCCAGCAGCTTAGCGGGACAGCTCTCTGGGGCCAACGTCCTGACTTTC. Its translation: CASSLAGQLSGANVLTF. The chain uses TRBV7-2 and TRBJ2-6, with 7 positions matching TRBD1. Germline trimming cut 0 bases from V and 0 bases from J; bases unmatched to any gene: 2. This CDR3 spans 17 amino acids. The germline gives CDR1 SGHTA, CDR2 FQGNSA.

This chain connects TRBV5-1 to TRBJ2-1, with D possibly matching TRBD1 (7 bases). CDR1 and CDR2 from the germline V gene are SGHRS and YFSETQ. The length of the CDR3 is 16 residues. V was trimmed by 4 bases and J by 0 bases, leaving 14 bases between them. The CDR3: CASSGGTVLSYNEQFF. The CDR3, as DNA: TGCGCCAGCAGCGGAGGGACAGTTCTCTCCTACAATGAGCAGTTCTTC. The full variable domain, its missing parts supplied by reference TRBV5-1 and TRBJ2-1, is KAGVTQTPRYLIKTRGQQVTLSCSPISGHRSVSWYQQTPGQGLQFLFEYFSETQRNKGNFPGRFSGRQFSNSRSEMNVSTLELGDSALYLCASSGGTVLSYNEQFFGPGTRLTVL.

In its sample, this clone was seen a few times. The chain uses TRBV4-2 and TRBJ1-1; no reliable D call. Germline CDR1 and CDR2: LGHNA and YNFKEQ. The CDR3 contains 15 residues. V was clipped by 3 bases and J by 3 bases, with 14 bases between them. CDR3 nucleotides: TGTGCCAGCAGCCAGGCCTGGGCCCCTGACACTGAAGCTTTCTTT. Amino acid sequence: CASSQAWAPDTEAFF.

This sequence joins TRBV4-3 and TRBJ2-5; 9 nucleotides align to TRBD2. The CDR3 contains 15 residues. Germline lookup yields CDR1 LGHNA and CDR2 YSLEER. The V and J ends lost 0 bases and 4 bases, in that order; junction bases with no gene match: 3. The CDR3 spells CASSQDAGGPETQYF. CDR3 nucleotide sequence: TGCGCCAGCAGCCAAGATGCGGGGGGGCCAGAGACCCAGTACTTC.

The V and J genes are TRBV19 and TRBJ2-2, with TRBD1 matching over 10 bases. Unmatched junction bases numbered 10, after V lost 8 bases and J lost 4 bases. The length of the CDR3 is 16 residues. Germline V gene sequence: CDR1 LNHDA, CDR2 SQIVND (reference sequence). The CDR3 DNA sequence: TGTGCCAGTCTGCGGGACAGGGGAGTGAGCACCGGGGAGCTGTTTTTT. Protein product: CASLRDRGVSTGELFF.

The chain recombines TRBV5-1 with TRBJ2-1; D perhaps matches TRBD1 (5 bases). V lost 0 bases and J 8 bases, leaving 21 bases between the germline ends. The germline CDR1 and CDR2 sequences are SGHRS and YFSETQ. The CDR3 is made up of 17 amino acids. The CDR3 loop reads CASSLGSRASLMYEQFF. The DNA for the CDR3 is TGCGCCAGCAGCTTGGGAAGCAGGGCCTCCCTAATGTATGAGCAGTTCTTC.

The chain couples TRBV7-9 to TRBJ1-6; D uncertain. The CDR3 loop spans 13 amino acids. V lost 3 bases and J lost 10, with 10 bases in between. Germline V gene sequence: CDR1 SEHNR, CDR2 FQNEAQ (reference sequence). DNA for the CDR3: TGTGCCAGCAGCTTCCCTGGTGGATCACCCCTCCACTTT. It encodes CASSFPGGSPLHF.

The rearrangement links TRBV27 to TRBJ1-2, with a weak D call TRBD1 (5 bases). Trimming took 4 bases from V and 4 from J, leaving 16 bases between them. CDR1 and CDR2 (germline): MNHEY, SMNVEV (reference sequence). There are 15 residues in the CDR3. The CDR3 DNA is TGTGCCAGCAGTTCCCTGGAATCAGGGTCCTATGGCTACACCTTC. As protein: CASSSLESGSYGYTF.

This chain uses TRBV6-6 with TRBJ1-2; perhaps TRBD1 as D (6 bases). The CDR3 totals 15 residues. V gave up 2 bases and J gave up 7 bases, with 17 bases separating them. Looked up from germline, CDR1 is MNHNY and CDR2 is SVGAGI (reference sequence). The CDR3 region is CASSYGDLKGGGYTF. Written as DNA, the CDR3 is TGTGCCAGCAGTTACGGTGACTTAAAGGGGGGTGGCTACACCTTC.

In this sample, this clone turned up once. The CDR3 loop is CASSPGLAGWDGTDTQYF. The DNA for the CDR3 is TGTGCCAGCAGCCCCGGACTAGCGGGGTGGGATGGCACAGATACGCAGTATTTT. The J gene is TRBJ2-3, the V gene TRBV5-4; 12 bases map to TRBD2. J lost 1 base, V lost 4 bases, and 10 bases had no gene match. The CDR3 runs 18 residues. Germline V CDR1 and CDR2: SGHNT, YYREEE (reference sequence).

The chain links TRBV9 to TRBJ1-2, with 10 bases that match TRBD1. The V gene end was trimmed by 2 bases and the J gene end by 5 bases; junction bases not matched to a gene: 6. The CDR3 extends over 15 amino acids. Germline-derived CDR1 and CDR2 are SGDLS and YYNGEE. The CDR3 region is CASSVTGGAGYGYTF. CDR3 coding DNA: TGTGCCAGCAGCGTGACAGGGGGCGCTGGGTATGGCTACACCTTC. Drawing the rest from reference TRBV9 and TRBJ1-2, the complete variable domain is DSGVTQTPKHLITATGQRVTLRCSPRSGDLSVYWYQQSLDQGLQFLIQYYNGEERAKGNILERFSAQQFPDLHSELNLSSLELGDSALYFCASSVTGGAGYGYTFGSGTRLTVV.

This clone was seen more than once but under ten times. This chain connects TRBV6-1 to TRBJ2-7; D may be TRBD1 (6 bases). The CDR3 is 14 residues long. Looked up from germline, CDR1 is MNHNS and CDR2 is SASEGT. Trimming left V 5 bases short and J 0 bases short, with 11 bases between. For the CDR3, the DNA is TGTGCCAGCAGTAAAGACAGGCTCTCCTACGAGCAGTACTTC. Its translation: CASSKDRLSYEQYF.

This chain joins TRBV14 and TRBJ1-4; no clear D gene. The V end lost 2 bases, the J end lost 12 bases, and 13 bases lay between the germline ends. From germline, CDR1 is SGHDN and CDR2 FVKESK. The CDR3 length is 13 residues. CDR3 amino acids: CASSQPKKGQLFF. DNA of the CDR3: TGTGCCAGCAGCCAACCCAAGAAGGGTCAACTGTTTTTT.

This clone was recorded once. J is TRBJ2-4 and V is TRBV19; the D is unclear. Germline CDR1 reads LNHDA; CDR2 reads SQIVND (reference sequence). V was shortened by 0 bases and J by 0 bases, with 12 bases between the two germline ends. The CDR3 extends over 17 amino acids. CDR3 amino acids: CASSIEEGPLAKNIQYF. The CDR3 DNA is TGTGCCAGTAGTATAGAGGAAGGTCCCCTAGCCAAAAACATTCAGTACTTC.

The chain carries TRBV6-5 and TRBJ1-6; D remains unclear. V was shortened by 0 bases and J by 8 bases, with 11 bases between the two germline ends. Germline CDR1 reads MNHEY; CDR2 reads SVGAGI. The CDR3 extends over 15 amino acids. The CDR3 sequence is CASSYSADFYSPLHF. The CDR3 nucleotides are TGTGCCAGCAGTTACTCGGCAGACTTCTATTCACCCCTCCACTTT.

V usage is TRBV9 and J usage is TRBJ1-2; 9 bases agree with TRBD1. J gave up 8 bases and V 3 bases, and 5 bases lay outside the gene matches. Looked up from germline, CDR1 is SGDLS and CDR2 is YYNGEE. This CDR3 comprises 13 residues. The CDR3 nucleotides read TGTGCCAGCAGCGACCGACAGGGGGGGGGCTACACCTTC. This codes for CASSDRQGGGYTF.

This clone is a singleton in its sample. This rearrangement joins TRBV14 to TRBJ2-4; D possibly corresponds to TRBD2 (5 bases). V dropped 4 bases and J dropped 8 bases, with 9 bases sitting between them. Per the germline V gene, CDR1 is SGHDN and CDR2 is FVKESK. The CDR3 is made up of 12 amino acids. This CDR3 reads CASSLRADIQYF. DNA of the CDR3: TGTGCCAGCAGCCTCAGAGCGGACATTCAGTACTTC.

This sequence joins TRBV29-1 and TRBJ2-7, with 9 bases aligning to TRBD2. The CDR3 extends over 17 amino acids. Germline trimming cut 5 bases from V and 0 bases from J; bases unmatched to any gene: 14. CDR1 is SQVTM and CDR2 is ANQGSEA in the germline V gene. The CDR3 region has the DNA TGCAGCGTTTCGCAGGGACTAGCCCAACCGACCTCCTACGAGCAGTACTTC. Translation gives CSVSQGLAQPTSYEQYF.

The genes are TRBV9 and TRBJ2-3; D is uncertain. The CDR3 totals 14 residues. Germline lookup yields CDR1 SGDLS and CDR2 YYNGEE. V lost 0 bases and J 1 base, leaving 6 bases between the germline ends. In DNA, the CDR3 is TGTGCCAGCAGCGTAGGAGTAGGCACAGATACGCAGTATTTT. It translates to CASSVGVGTDTQYF.

This chain connects TRBV7-3 to TRBJ2-5; 12 bases are shared with TRBD2. The V gene's germline CDR1 is SGHTA and CDR2 FQGTGA. V dropped 3 bases and J dropped 1; count of bases not matched to a gene: 6. The CDR3 covers 17 residues. CDR3 loop: CASSLSSGGALQETQYF. Here the CDR3 DNA reads TGTGCCAGCAGCTTGTCTAGCGGGGGGGCCCTCCAAGAGACCCAGTACTTC.

The V call is TRBV5-1, the J call TRBJ2-2; TRBD2 matches 8 bases. V lost 0 bases to trimming and J lost 0 bases; unmatched junction nucleotides: 7. In germline, CDR1 is SGHRS, CDR2 YFSETQ. The CDR3 sequence is 18 residues long. The CDR3 sequence is CASSLVGKAGANTGELFF. Written as DNA, the CDR3 is TGCGCCAGCAGCTTGGTTGGTAAAGCGGGGGCGAACACCGGGGAGCTGTTTTTT.